A selection of T cell receptor beta chains follows, all from one sample in a study of CD8+CD57+ T cells in acquired aplastic anemia. TCRdb recomputed calls from the reads with MiXCR, one row per CDR3 protein. The sample shows a few hundred thousand distinct CDR3 sequences, approximately 82% of them seen only once. Sequenced: sorted CD4+, CD8+, or CD8+CD57+ T cells (not recorded which) from PBMCs. These receptors were collected from a human donor with aplastic anemia. CDR3s include the opening cysteine and the closing phenylalanine or tryptophan. The D gene is left open where the match is weak. Clone size appears in some rows only: once, few, many, or a class for an expanded clone.

v_call: TRBV2; cdr3_length: 16; d_call: TRBD1; clone_size: -; j_call: TRBJ2-7; cdr3_aa: CASSEQGVPSSYEQYF; cdr3_nt: TGTGCCAGCAGTGAACAGGGGGTTCCATCCTCCTACGAGCAGTACTTC
v_call: TRBV7-9; cdr3_length: 16; d_call: -; clone_size: -; j_call: TRBJ1-2; cdr3_aa: CASSFQRSGGDYEYTF; cdr3_nt: TGTGCCAGCAGCTTTCAAAGAAGCGGGGGGGACTATGAGTACACCTTC
v_call: TRBV4-1; cdr3_length: 12; d_call: -; clone_size: -; j_call: TRBJ2-1; cdr3_aa: CASSGATNEQFF; cdr3_nt: TGCGCCAGCAGTGGGGCAACCAATGAGCAGTTCTTC
v_call: TRBV2; cdr3_length: 15; d_call: -; clone_size: -; j_call: TRBJ2-1; cdr3_aa: CASSPSAGWYNEQFF; cdr3_nt: TGTGCCAGCAGTCCAAGCGCGGGATGGTACAATGAGCAGTTCTTC
v_call: TRBV11-2; cdr3_length: 12; d_call: -; clone_size: -; j_call: TRBJ2-3; cdr3_aa: CASSGGGGTQYF; cdr3_nt: TGTGCCAGCAGCGGGGGTGGAGGGACGCAGTATTTT
v_call: TRBV7-8; cdr3_length: 15; d_call: -; clone_size: -; j_call: TRBJ1-1; cdr3_aa: CASSQDRTDNEQFFF; cdr3_nt: TGTGCCAGCAGCCAGGATCGCACCGACAATGAGCAGTTCTTCTTT
v_call: TRBV7-8; cdr3_length: 14; d_call: -; clone_size: -; j_call: TRBJ2-1; cdr3_aa: CASSIASEQETQFF; cdr3_nt: TGTGCCAGCAGCATAGCCAGCGAGCAAGAGACCCAGTTCTTC
v_call: TRBV9; cdr3_length: 13; d_call: -; clone_size: -; j_call: TRBJ2-7; cdr3_aa: CASSPHEDHEQYF; cdr3_nt: TGCGCCAGCAGCCCCCATGAAGATCACGAGCAGTACTTC
v_call: TRBV7-9; cdr3_length: 16; d_call: -; clone_size: -; j_call: TRBJ1-2; cdr3_aa: CASSTRAGALDYGYTF; cdr3_nt: TGTGCCAGCAGCACTCGAGCCGGGGCCTTGGACTACGGCTACACCTTC
v_call: TRBV4-1; cdr3_length: 18; d_call: TRBD2; clone_size: once; j_call: TRBJ2-3; cdr3_aa: CASSHTGTSGRADATQYF; cdr3_nt: TGCGCCAGCAGCCATACAGGGACTAGCGGGAGGGCCGATGCTACGCAGTATTTT
v_call: TRBV11-1; cdr3_length: 14; d_call: TRBD1; clone_size: -; j_call: TRBJ1-3; cdr3_aa: CASSSDRTADTIYF; cdr3_nt: TGTGCCAGCAGCTCGGACAGGACAGCGGACACCATATATTTT
v_call: TRBV7-9; cdr3_length: 13; d_call: -; clone_size: once; j_call: TRBJ2-7; cdr3_aa: CASSFTGANEQYF; cdr3_nt: TGTGCCAGCAGCTTTACAGGAGCAAACGAGCAGTACTTC
v_call: TRBV6-1; cdr3_length: 17; d_call: TRBD2; clone_size: many; j_call: TRBJ2-7; cdr3_aa: CASSEAAGLALAYEQYF; cdr3_nt: TGTGCCAGCAGTGAAGCGGCAGGACTAGCGCTTGCCTACGAGCAGTACTTC
v_call: TRBV7-2; cdr3_length: 14; d_call: TRBD1; clone_size: -; j_call: TRBJ2-5; cdr3_aa: CAGQGARETQSHGF; cdr3_nt: TGTGCCGGACAGGGGGCTAGGGAGACCCAGTCCCACGGGTTC
v_call: TRBV2; cdr3_length: 12; d_call: -; clone_size: -; j_call: TRBJ2-3; cdr3_aa: CASRVGGTDTYF; cdr3_nt: TGTGCCAGCAGGGTCGGGGGCACAGATACGTATTTT